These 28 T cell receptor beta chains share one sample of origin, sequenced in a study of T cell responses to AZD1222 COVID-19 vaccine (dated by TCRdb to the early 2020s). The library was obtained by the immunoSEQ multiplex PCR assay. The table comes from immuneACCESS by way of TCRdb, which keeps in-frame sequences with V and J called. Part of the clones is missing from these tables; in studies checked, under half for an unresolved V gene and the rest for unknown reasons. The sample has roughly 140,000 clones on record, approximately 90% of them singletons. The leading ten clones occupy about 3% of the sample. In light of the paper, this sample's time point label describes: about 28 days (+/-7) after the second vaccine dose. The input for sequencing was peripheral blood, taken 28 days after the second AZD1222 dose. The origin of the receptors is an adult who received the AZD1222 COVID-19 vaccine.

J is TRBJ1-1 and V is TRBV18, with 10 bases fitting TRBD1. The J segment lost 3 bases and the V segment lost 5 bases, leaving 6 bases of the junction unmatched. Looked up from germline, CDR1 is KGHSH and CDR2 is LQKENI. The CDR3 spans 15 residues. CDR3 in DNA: TGTGCCAGCTCAACGAGGACAGGGGGAGACACTGAAGCTTTCTTT. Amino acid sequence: CASSTRTGGDTEAFF.

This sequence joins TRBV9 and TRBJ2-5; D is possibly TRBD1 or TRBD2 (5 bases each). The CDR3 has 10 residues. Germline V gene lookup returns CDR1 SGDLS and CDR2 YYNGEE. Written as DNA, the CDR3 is TGTGCTTGTCTCGGGGCGACCCAGTACTTC. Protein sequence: CACLGATQYF.

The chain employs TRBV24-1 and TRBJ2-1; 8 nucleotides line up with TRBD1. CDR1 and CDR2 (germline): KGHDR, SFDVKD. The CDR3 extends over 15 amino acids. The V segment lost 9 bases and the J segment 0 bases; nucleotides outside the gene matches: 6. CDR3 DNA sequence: TGTGCCACCGCGGACAGGGCTAGCTCCTACAATGAGCAGTTCTTC. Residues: CATADRASSYNEQFF.

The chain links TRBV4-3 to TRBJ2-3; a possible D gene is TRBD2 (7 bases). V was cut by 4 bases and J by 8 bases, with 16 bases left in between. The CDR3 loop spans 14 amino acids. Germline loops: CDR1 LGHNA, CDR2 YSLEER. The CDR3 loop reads CASSLIGGAGTQYF. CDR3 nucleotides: TGCGCCAGCAGCCTGATTGGGGGGGCGGGTACGCAGTATTTT.

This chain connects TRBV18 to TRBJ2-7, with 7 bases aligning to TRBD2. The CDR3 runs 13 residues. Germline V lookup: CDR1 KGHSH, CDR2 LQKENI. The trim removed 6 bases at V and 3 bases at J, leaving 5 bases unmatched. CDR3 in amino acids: CASSPREGYEQYF. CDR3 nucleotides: TGTGCCAGCTCCCCCAGGGAGGGCTACGAGCAGTACTTC.

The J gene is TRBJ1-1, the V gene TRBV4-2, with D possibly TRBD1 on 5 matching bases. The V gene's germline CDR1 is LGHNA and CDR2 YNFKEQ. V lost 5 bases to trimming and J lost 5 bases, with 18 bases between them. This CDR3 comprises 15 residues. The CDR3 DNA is TGTGCCAGCAGCGAAAGAGAGGGGTTCGGGACTGAAGCTTTCTTT. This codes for CASSEREGFGTEAFF.

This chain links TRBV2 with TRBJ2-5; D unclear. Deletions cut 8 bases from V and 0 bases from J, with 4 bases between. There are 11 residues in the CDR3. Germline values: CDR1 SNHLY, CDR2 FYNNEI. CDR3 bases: TGTGCCAGCCGCTACCAAGAGACCCAGTACTTC. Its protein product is CASRYQETQYF. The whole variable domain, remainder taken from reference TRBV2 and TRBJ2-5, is EPEVTQTPSHQVTQMGQEVILRCVPISNHLYFYWYRQILGQKVEFLVSFYNNEISEKSEIFDDQFSVERPDGSNFTLKIRSTKLEDSAMYFCASRYQETQYFGPGTRLLVL.

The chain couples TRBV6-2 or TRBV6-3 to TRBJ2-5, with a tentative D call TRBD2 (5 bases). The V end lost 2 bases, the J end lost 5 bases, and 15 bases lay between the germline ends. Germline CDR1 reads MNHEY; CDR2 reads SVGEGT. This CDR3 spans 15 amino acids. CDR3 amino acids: CASSYLAVDRETQYF. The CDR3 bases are TGTGCCAGCAGTTACCTAGCAGTCGACCGGGAGACCCAGTACTTC.

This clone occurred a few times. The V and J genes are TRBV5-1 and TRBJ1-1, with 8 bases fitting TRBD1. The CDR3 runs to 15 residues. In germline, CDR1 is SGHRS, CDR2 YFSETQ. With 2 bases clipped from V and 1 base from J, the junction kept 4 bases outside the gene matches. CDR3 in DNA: TGCGCCAGCAGCTTCGGACAGGGAGGGAACACTGAAGCTTTCTTT. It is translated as CASSFGQGGNTEAFF. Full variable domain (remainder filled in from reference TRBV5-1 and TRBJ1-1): KAGVTQTPRYLIKTRGQQVTLSCSPISGHRSVSWYQQTPGQGLQFLFEYFSETQRNKGNFPGRFSGRQFSNSRSEMNVSTLELGDSALYLCASSFGQGGNTEAFFGQGTRLTVV.

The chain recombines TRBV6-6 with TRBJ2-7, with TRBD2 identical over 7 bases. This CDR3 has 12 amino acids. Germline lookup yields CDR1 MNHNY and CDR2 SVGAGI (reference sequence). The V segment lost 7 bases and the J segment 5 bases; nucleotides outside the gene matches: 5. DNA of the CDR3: TGTGCCAGCAAGCAGGGAGGGAACGAGCAGTACTTC. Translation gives CASKQGGNEQYF.

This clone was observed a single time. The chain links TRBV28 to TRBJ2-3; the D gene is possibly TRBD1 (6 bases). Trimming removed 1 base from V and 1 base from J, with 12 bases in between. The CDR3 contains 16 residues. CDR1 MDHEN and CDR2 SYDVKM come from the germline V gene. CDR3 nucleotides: TGTGCCAGCAGTTTATCTTCAGGGGCCGGCACAGATACGCAGTATTTT. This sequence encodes CASSLSSGAGTDTQYF.

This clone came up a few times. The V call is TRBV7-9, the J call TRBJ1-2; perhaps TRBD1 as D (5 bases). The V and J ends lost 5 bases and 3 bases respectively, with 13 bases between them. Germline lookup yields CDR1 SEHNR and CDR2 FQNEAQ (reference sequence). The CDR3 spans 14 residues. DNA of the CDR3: TGTGCCAGCAGCCTTGGGGGGTATTACTATGGCTACACCTTC. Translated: CASSLGGYYYGYTF.

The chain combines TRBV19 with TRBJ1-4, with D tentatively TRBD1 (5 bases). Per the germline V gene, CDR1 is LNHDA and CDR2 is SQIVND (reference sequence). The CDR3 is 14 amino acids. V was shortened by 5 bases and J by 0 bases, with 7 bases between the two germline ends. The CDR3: CASSEGATNEKLFF. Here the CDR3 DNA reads TGTGCCAGTAGTGAAGGGGCAACTAATGAAAAACTGTTTTTT.

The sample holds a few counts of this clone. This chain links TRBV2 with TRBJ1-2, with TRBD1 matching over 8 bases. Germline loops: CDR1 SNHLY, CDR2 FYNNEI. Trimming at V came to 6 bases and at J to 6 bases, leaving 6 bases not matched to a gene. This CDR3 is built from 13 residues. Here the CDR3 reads CASRPRGRNGYTF. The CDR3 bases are TGTGCCAGCAGGCCCAGGGGGCGGAATGGCTACACCTTC.

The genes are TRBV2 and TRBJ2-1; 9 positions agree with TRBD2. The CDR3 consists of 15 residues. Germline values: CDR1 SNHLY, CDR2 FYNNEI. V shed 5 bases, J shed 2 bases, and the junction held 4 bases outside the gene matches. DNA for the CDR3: TGTGCCAGCAGTTTGACTAGCGGAACCTACAATGAGCAGTTCTTC. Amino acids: CASSLTSGTYNEQFF.

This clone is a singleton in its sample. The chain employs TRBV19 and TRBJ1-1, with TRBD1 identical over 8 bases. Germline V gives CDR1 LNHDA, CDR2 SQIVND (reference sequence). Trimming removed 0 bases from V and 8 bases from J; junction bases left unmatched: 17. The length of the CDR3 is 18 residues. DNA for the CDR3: TGTGCCAGTAGTATAGATCTAACTCGGAGAAACAGGGGGACGGAAGCTTTCTTT. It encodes CASSIDLTRRNRGTEAFF.

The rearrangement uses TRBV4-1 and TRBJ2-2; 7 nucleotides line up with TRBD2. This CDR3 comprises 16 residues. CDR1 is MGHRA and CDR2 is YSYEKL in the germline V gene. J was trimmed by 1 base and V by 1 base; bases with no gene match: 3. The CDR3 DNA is TGCGCCAGCAGCCAAGGGCCGGGGGGGAACACCGGGGAGCTGTTTTTT. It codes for CASSQGPGGNTGELFF.

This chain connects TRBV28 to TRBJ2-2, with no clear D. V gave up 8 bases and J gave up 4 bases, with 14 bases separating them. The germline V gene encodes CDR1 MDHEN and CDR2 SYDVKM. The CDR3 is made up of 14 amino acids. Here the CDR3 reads CASHGRVGTGELFF. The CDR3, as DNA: TGTGCCAGCCACGGCCGGGTAGGCACCGGGGAGCTGTTTTTT.

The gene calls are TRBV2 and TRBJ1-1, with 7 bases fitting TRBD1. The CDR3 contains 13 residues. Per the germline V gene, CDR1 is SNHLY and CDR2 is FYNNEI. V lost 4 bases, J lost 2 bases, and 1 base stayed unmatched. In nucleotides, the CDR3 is TGTGCCAGCAGTGGACAGGGAAACACTGAAGCTTTCTTT. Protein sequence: CASSGQGNTEAFF.

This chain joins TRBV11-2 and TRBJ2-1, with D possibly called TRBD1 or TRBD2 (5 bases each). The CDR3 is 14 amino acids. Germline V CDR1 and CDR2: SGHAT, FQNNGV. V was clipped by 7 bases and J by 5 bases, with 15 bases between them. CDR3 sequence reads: CASTKTGPNNEQFF. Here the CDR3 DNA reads TGTGCCAGCACTAAAACGGGACCGAACAATGAGCAGTTCTTC.

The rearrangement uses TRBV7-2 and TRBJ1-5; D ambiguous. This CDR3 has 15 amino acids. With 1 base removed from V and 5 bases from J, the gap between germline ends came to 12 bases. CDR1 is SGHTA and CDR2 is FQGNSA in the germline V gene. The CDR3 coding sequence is TGTGCCAGCAGCTTAGTCTCTGGCGGGGATCAGCCCCAGCATTTT. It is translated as CASSLVSGGDQPQHF. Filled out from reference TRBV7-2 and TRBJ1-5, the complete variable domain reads GAGVSQSPSNKVTEKGKDVELRCDPISGHTALYWYRQSLGQGLEFLIYFQGNSAPDKSGLPSDRFSAERTGGSVSTLTIQRTQQEDSAVYLCASSLVSGGDQPQHFGDGTRLSIL.

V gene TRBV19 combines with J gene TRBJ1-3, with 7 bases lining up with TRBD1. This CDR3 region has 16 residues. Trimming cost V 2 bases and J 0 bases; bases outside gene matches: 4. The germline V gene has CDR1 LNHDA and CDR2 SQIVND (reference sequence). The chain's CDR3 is CASSIRGQSSGNTIYF. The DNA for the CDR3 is TGTGCCAGTAGTATAAGGGGGCAGAGCTCTGGAAACACCATATATTTT.

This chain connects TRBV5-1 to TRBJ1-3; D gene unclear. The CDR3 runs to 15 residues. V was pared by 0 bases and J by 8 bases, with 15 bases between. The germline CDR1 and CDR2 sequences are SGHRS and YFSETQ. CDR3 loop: CASSLEGRGPDTIYF. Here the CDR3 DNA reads TGCGCCAGCAGCTTGGAAGGACGAGGGCCGGACACCATATATTTT.

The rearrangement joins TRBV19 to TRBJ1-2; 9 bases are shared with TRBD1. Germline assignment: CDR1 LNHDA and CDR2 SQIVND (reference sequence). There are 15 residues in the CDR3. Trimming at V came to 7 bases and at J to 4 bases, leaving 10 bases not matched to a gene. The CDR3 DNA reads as TGTGCCAGTAATACAGGGGGCGCCCCGGGCTATGGCTACACCTTC. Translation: CASNTGGAPGYGYTF.

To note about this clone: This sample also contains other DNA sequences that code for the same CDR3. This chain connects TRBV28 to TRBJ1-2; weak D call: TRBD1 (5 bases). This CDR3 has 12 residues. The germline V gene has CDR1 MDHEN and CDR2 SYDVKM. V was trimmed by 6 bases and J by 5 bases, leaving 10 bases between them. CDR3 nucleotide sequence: TGTGCCAGCAGCCGCCAGGGATATGGCTACACCTTC. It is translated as CASSRQGYGYTF.

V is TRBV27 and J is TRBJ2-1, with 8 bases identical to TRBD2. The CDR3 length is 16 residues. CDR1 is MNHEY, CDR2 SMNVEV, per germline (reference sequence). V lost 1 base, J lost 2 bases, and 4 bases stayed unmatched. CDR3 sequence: CASSLFGGRTYNEQFF. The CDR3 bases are TGTGCCAGCAGTTTATTTGGCGGGAGGACCTACAATGAGCAGTTCTTC.

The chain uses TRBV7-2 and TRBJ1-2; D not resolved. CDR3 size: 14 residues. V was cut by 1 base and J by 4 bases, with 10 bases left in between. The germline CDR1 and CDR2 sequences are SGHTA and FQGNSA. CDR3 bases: TGTGCCAGCAGCTTAGACCCCGGCCTCTATGGCTACACCTTC. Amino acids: CASSLDPGLYGYTF.

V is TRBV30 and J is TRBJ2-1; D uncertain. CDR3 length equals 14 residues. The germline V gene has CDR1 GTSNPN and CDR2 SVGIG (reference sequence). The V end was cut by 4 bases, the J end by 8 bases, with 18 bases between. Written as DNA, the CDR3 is TGTGCCTGGACCTCGAGATCGGGTGGCGATGAGCAGTTCTTC. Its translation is CAWTSRSGGDEQFF.